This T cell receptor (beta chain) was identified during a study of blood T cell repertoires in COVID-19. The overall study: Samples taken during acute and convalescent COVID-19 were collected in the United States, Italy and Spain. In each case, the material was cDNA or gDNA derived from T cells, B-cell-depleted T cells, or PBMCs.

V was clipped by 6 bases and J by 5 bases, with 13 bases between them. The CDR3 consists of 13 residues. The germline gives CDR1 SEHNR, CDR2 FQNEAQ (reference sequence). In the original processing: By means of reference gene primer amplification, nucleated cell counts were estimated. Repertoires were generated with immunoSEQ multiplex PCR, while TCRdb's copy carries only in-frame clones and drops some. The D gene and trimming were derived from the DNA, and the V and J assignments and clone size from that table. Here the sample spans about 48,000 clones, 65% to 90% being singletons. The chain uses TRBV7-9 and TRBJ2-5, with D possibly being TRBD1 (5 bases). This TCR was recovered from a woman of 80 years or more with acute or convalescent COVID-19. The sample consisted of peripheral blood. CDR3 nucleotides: TGTGCCAGCAGTTCCATAGCAGGGGAGACCCAGTACTTC. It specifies CASSSIAGETQYF.